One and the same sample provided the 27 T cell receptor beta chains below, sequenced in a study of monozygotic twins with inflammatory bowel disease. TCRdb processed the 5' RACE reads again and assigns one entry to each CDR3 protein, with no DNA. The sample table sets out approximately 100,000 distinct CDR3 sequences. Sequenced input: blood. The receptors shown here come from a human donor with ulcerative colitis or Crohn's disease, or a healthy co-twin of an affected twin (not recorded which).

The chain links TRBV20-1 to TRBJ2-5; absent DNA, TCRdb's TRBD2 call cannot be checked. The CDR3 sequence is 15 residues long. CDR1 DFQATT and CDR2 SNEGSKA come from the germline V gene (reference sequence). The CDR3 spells CSALPTSGGAETQYF.

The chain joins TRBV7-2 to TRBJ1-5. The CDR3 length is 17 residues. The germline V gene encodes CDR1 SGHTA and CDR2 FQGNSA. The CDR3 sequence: CASSRTLTGLGVQPQHF.

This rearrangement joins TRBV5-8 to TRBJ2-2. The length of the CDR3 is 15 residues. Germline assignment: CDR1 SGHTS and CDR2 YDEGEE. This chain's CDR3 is CASSLELLNTGELFF. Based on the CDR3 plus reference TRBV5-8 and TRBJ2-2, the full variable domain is EAGVTQSPTHLIKTRGQQATLRCSPISGHTSVYWYQQALGLGLQFLLWYDEGEERNRGNFPPRFSGRQFPNYSSELNVNALELEDSALYLCASSLELLNTGELFFGEGSRLTVL.

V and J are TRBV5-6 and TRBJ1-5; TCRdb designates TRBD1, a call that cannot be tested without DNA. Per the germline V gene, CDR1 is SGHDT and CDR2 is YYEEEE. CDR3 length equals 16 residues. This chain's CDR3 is CASSLGQGYYGQPQHF.

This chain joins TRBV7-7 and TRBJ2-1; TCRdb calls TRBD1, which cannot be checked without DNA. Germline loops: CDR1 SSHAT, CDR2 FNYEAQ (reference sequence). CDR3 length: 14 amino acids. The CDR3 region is CASSAGSRNNEQFF. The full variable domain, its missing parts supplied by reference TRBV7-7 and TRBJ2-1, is GAGVSQSPRYKVTKRGQDVTLRCDPISSHATLYWYQQALGQGPEFLTYFNYEAQPDKSGLPSDRFSAERPEGSISTLTIQRTEQRDSAMYRCASSAGSRNNEQFFGPGTRLTVL.

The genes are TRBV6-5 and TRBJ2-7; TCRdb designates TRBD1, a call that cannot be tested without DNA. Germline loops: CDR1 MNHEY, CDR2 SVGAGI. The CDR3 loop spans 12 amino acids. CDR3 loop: CASGTSFYEQYF.

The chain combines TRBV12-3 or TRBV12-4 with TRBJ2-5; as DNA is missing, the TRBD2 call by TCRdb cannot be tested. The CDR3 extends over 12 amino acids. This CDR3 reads CASSSEGWTQYF.

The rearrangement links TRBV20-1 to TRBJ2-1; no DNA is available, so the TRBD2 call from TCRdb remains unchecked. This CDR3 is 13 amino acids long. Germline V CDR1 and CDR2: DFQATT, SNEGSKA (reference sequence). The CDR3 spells CSATLAGRNEQFF.

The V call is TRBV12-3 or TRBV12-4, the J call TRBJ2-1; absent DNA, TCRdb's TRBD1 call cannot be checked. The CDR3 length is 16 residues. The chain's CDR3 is CASSLGRTFSYNEQFF.

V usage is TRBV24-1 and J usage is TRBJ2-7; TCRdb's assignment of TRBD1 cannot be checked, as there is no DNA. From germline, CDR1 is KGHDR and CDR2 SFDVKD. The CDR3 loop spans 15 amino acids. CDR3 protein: CATSDSGTGSYEQYF.

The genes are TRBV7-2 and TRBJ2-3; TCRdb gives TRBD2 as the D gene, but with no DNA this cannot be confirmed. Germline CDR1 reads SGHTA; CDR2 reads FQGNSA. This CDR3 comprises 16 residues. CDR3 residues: CASSLRLAGGADTQYF.

CDR3 residues: CASSQELGGGAGDEQFF. The gene calls are TRBV3-1 and TRBJ2-1; the D gene TCRdb calls, TRBD1, cannot be checked with no DNA. Per germline, CDR1 LGHDT and CDR2 YNNKEL (reference sequence). The CDR3 spans 17 residues.

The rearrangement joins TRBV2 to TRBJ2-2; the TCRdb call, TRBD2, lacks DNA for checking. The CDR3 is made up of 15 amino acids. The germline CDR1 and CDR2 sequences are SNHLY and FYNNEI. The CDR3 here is CASRTGRPNTGELFF.

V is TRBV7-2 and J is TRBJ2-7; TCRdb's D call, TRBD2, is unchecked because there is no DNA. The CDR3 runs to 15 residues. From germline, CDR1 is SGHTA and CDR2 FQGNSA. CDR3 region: CASSTRTSGPYEQYF.

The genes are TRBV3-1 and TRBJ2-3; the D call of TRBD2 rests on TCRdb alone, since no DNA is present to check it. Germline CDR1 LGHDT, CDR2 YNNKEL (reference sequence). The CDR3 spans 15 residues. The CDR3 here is CASSNPGGATDTQYF.

The CDR3 reads CASRPGTGGVEKLFF. The chain employs TRBV6-1 and TRBJ1-4; TCRdb selects TRBD1, and the lack of DNA leaves this call unchecked. The CDR3 loop spans 15 amino acids. The germline V gene has CDR1 MNHNS and CDR2 SASEGT.

The CDR3 here is CASSSRQGTIRSGANVLTF. The J gene is TRBJ2-6, the V gene TRBV5-1; absent DNA, TCRdb's TRBD1 call cannot be checked. Germline values: CDR1 SGHRS, CDR2 YFSETQ. The length of the CDR3 is 19 residues.

CDR3 loop: CASSFVRNEQFF. This chain connects TRBV7-2 to TRBJ2-1. There are 12 residues in the CDR3. The germline CDR1 and CDR2 sequences are SGHTA and FQGNSA. Based on the CDR3 plus reference TRBV7-2 and TRBJ2-1, the full variable domain is GAGVSQSPSNKVTEKGKDVELRCDPISGHTALYWYRQSLGQGLEFLIYFQGNSAPDKSGLPSDRFSAERTGGSVSTLTIQRTQQEDSAVYLCASSFVRNEQFFGPGTRLTVL.

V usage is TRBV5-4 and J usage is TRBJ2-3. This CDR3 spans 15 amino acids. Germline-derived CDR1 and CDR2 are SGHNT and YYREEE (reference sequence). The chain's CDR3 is CASSLGAHHTDTQYF.

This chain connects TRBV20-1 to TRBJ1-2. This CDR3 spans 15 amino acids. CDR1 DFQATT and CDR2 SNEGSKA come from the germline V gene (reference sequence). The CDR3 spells CSASDTGLANYGYTF.

The chain's CDR3 is CASSLLATHEQYF. J is TRBJ2-7 and V is TRBV12-3 or TRBV12-4; TCRdb gives TRBD2 as the D gene, but with no DNA this cannot be confirmed. The CDR3 runs to 13 residues.

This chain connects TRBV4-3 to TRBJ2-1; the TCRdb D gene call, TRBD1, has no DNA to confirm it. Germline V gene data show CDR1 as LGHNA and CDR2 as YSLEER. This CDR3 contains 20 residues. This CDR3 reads CASSRVTGQGPPSHYNEQFF.

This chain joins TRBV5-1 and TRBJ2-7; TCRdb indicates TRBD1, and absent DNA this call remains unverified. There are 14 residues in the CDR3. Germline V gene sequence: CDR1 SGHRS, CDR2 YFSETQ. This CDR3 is CASSRVWAWYEQYF.

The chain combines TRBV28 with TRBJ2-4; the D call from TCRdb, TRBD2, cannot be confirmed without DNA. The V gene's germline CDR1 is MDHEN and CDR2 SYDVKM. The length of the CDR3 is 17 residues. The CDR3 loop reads CASRSGGLGFAKNIQYF.

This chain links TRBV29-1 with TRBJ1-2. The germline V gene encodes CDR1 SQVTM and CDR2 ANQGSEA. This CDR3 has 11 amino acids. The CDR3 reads CSVAGGVGYTF. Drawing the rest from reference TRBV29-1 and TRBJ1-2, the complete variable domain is SAVISQKPSRDICQRGTSLTIQCQVDSQVTMMFWYRQQPGQSLTLIATANQGSEATYESGFVIDKFPISRPNLTFSTLTVSNMSPEDSSIYLCSVAGGVGYTFGSGTRLTVV.

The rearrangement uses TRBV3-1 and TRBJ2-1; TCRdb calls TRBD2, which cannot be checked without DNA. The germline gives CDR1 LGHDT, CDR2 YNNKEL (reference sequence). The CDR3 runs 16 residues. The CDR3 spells CASSQRAAGVYNEQFF.

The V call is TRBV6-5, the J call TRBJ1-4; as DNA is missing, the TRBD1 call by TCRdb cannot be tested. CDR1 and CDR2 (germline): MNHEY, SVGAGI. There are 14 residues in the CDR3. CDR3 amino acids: CASSYIYGAEKLFF.